A single sample is the source of the 23 T cell receptor beta chains below, sequenced in a study of T cell changes during pregnancy in multiple sclerosis. The method was immunoSEQ multiplex PCR; TCRdb's version includes in-frame clones alone and lacks a portion of them. The data show tens of thousands of clones, about 92% seen once. The source was peripheral blood, collected in the third trimester of pregnancy. The receptors stem from a female donor in good health, enrolled as a control in a pregnancy study.

Only one count was recorded for this clone. The chain employs TRBV18 and TRBJ1-4; a weak D match, TRBD1 (5 bases). The CDR3 is made up of 14 amino acids. The V and J ends lost 3 bases and 8 bases respectively, with 13 bases between them. In germline, CDR1 is KGHSH, CDR2 LQKENI. CDR3 DNA sequence: TGTGCCAGCTCACCGGGAGGGGCGCGAGAAAAACTGTTTTTT. Protein sequence: CASSPGGAREKLFF.

CDR3 DNA sequence: TGTGCCAGCAGACCTCGGACAGGGCACACTGAAGCTTTCTTT. It is translated as CASRPRTGHTEAFF. The chain joins TRBV27 to TRBJ1-1; 8 nucleotides match TRBD1. This CDR3 spans 14 amino acids. CDR1 and CDR2 from the germline V gene are MNHEY and SMNVEV (reference sequence). V dropped 6 bases and J dropped 3; count of bases not matched to a gene: 6.

The chain links TRBV6-1 to TRBJ2-3; D is perhaps TRBD1 (6 bases). The germline V gene has CDR1 MNHNS and CDR2 SASEGT. V lost 9 bases and J lost 2, with 15 bases in between. CDR3 length: 14 amino acids. CDR3 sequence (DNA): TGTGCCAGTGGGAGAGCAGGGGACACAGATACGCAGTATTTT. Residues: CASGRAGDTDTQYF.

The chain carries TRBV5-1 and TRBJ2-7; 8 bases agree with TRBD1. The ends lost 0 bases at V and 0 bases at J; junction bases unmatched: 2. CDR1 and CDR2 (germline): SGHRS, YFSETQ. The CDR3 sequence is 15 residues long. The CDR3 sequence is CASSLDGQGSYEQYF. CDR3 sequence (DNA): TGCGCCAGCAGCTTGGACGGACAGGGCTCCTACGAGCAGTACTTC.

The CDR3 DNA follows: TGCGCCAGCAGTGGGCGTGTAGGGAGGGTTGTGGGTTCCTACAATGAGCAGTTCTTC. Protein sequence: CASSGRVGRVVGSYNEQFF. The chain links TRBV10-2 to TRBJ2-1; 7 bases align to TRBD2. Germline values: CDR1 WSHSY, CDR2 SAAADI. V shed 4 bases and J 1 base; nucleotides not matched to a gene: 16. This CDR3 is built from 19 residues.

The V call is TRBV19, the J call TRBJ2-1; D may be TRBD1 (5 bases). This CDR3 has 13 residues. CDR1 is LNHDA, CDR2 SQIVND, per germline (reference sequence). V was pared by 3 bases and J by 5 bases, with 8 bases between. CDR3 in amino acids: CASSMTANNEQFF. In DNA form, the CDR3 reads TGTGCCAGTAGTATGACAGCTAACAATGAGCAGTTCTTC.

The CDR3 region is CASSIVGGQPVETQYF. The CDR3 nucleotides read TGTGCCAGTAGTATAGTGGGCGGACAGCCGGTAGAGACCCAGTACTTC. V gene TRBV19 combines with J gene TRBJ2-5, with a tentative D call TRBD1 (6 bases). This CDR3 is 16 amino acids long. V was trimmed by 1 base and J by 4 bases, leaving 16 bases between them. Germline assignment: CDR1 LNHDA and CDR2 SQIVND (reference sequence).

V and J are TRBV5-1 and TRBJ2-1, with 12 positions matching TRBD2. This CDR3 spans 14 amino acids. J gave up 9 bases and V 6 bases, and 7 bases lay outside the gene matches. Looked up from germline, CDR1 is SGHRS and CDR2 is YFSETQ. The CDR3 sequence is CASTPTSGSFEQFF. The CDR3 DNA reads as TGCGCCAGCACCCCGACTAGCGGGAGTTTTGAGCAGTTCTTC.

V and J are TRBV2 and TRBJ2-7, with D possibly matching TRBD1 (5 bases). Per the germline V gene, CDR1 is SNHLY and CDR2 is FYNNEI. This CDR3 spans 15 amino acids. Trimming pared 5 bases from V and 6 bases from J, leaving 20 bases between. The CDR3 nucleotides are TGTGCCAGCAGTTCGATTCAGGGATATAACCGCGAGCAGTACTTC. Translated: CASSSIQGYNREQYF.

The V call is TRBV5-5, the J call TRBJ1-1, with 9 bases identical to TRBD1. J gave up 5 bases and V 4 bases, and 3 bases lay outside the gene matches. Germline-derived CDR1 and CDR2 are SGHKS and YYEKEE (reference sequence). The length of the CDR3 is 13 residues. DNA of the CDR3: TGTGCCAGCAGCAACAGGGGGCAGACTGAAGCTTTCTTT. Translated: CASSNRGQTEAFF.

The chain is built from TRBV9 and TRBJ2-1; 9 positions agree with TRBD1. The CDR3 contains 16 residues. J was trimmed by 7 bases and V by 0 bases; bases with no gene match: 8. Germline V gene data show CDR1 as SGDLS and CDR2 as YYNGEE. The CDR3: CASSVEGQGIRNEQFF. CDR3 sequence (DNA): TGTGCCAGCAGCGTAGAGGGACAGGGTATTCGAAATGAGCAGTTCTTC.

The chain has TRBV28 and TRBJ1-5, with unresolved D. The CDR3 runs 15 residues. Trimming stripped 3 bases from V and 3 bases from J, with 12 bases between. Germline V gene data show CDR1 as MDHEN and CDR2 as SYDVKM. CDR3 DNA: TGTGCCAGCAGTTTTCTTCGGGGTGACAATCAGCCCCAGCATTTT. It translates to CASSFLRGDNQPQHF.

V and J are TRBV25-1 and TRBJ2-7; D ambiguous. Looked up from germline, CDR1 is MGHDK and CDR2 is SYGVNS. Trimming took 5 bases from V and 5 from J, leaving 16 bases between them. CDR3 length: 14 amino acids. The CDR3 DNA sequence: TGTGCCAGCAGTCAGTCTGCTGTGTACCACGAGCAGTACTTC. Translated: CASSQSAVYHEQYF.

The chain is built from TRBV28 and TRBJ2-7, with a tentative D call TRBD1 (5 bases). The CDR3 sequence is 14 residues long. CDR1 and CDR2 from the germline V gene are MDHEN and SYDVKM. The V end was cut by 4 bases, the J end by 0 bases, with 10 bases between. The CDR3 region is CASSYRRSSYEQYF. The CDR3 nucleotides read TGTGCCAGCAGTTACAGGCGCTCCTCCTACGAGCAGTACTTC. Combining the CDR3 with reference TRBV28 and TRBJ2-7 gives the whole variable domain DVKVTQSSRYLVKRTGEKVFLECVQDMDHENMFWYRQDPGLGLRLIYFSYDVKMKEKGDIPEGYSVSREKKERFSLILESASTNQTSMYLCASSYRRSSYEQYFGPGTRLTVT.

The V call is TRBV7-6, the J call TRBJ2-3; 13 positions agree with TRBD2. This CDR3 has 16 residues. CDR1 is SGHVS and CDR2 is FNYEAQ in the germline V gene. V trimming: 5 bases; J trimming: 5 bases; junction bases outside the gene matches: 7. The DNA for the CDR3 is TGTGCCAGCAGCCTCACTAGCGGGGGGGCGATAGATACGCAGTATTTT. Translating gives CASSLTSGGAIDTQYF.

The genes are TRBV7-2 and TRBJ2-7, with D possibly TRBD1 on 6 matching bases. CDR1 and CDR2 from the germline V gene are SGHTA and FQGNSA. This CDR3 is 15 amino acids long. With 5 bases removed from V and 2 bases from J, the gap between germline ends came to 16 bases. In nucleotides, the CDR3 is TGTGCCAGCAGCCACCGGCCAGGGGAAGCCTACGAGCAGTACTTC. Protein: CASSHRPGEAYEQYF.

CDR3 region: CASNFLDRQTEAFF. Written as DNA, the CDR3 is TGTGCCAGTAACTTCCTGGACAGGCAGACTGAAGCTTTCTTT. This rearrangement joins TRBV19 to TRBJ1-1, with 7 bases aligning to TRBD1. This CDR3 has 14 residues. Germline CDR1 is LNHDA and CDR2 is SQIVND (reference sequence). J was trimmed by 5 bases and V by 7 bases; bases with no gene match: 10.

The rearrangement joins TRBV14 to TRBJ2-3; 9 bases are shared with TRBD2. CDR1 SGHDN and CDR2 FVKESK come from the germline V gene. The CDR3 is 14 residues long. After removal of 7 bases from V and 3 bases from J, the junction contained 5 bases not matched to a gene. Here the CDR3 DNA reads TGTGCCAGCAATCAGCGGGGGGTGACAGATACGCAGTATTTT. Its protein is CASNQRGVTDTQYF. Combining the CDR3 with reference TRBV14 and TRBJ2-3 gives the whole variable domain EAGVTQFPSHSVIEKGQTVTLRCDPISGHDNLYWYRRVMGKEIKFLLHFVKESKQDESGMPNNRFLAERTGGTYSTLKVQPAELEDSGVYFCASNQRGVTDTQYFGPGTRLTVL.

The chain couples TRBV6-6 to TRBJ1-5; 9 bases fit TRBD1. The germline V gene encodes CDR1 MNHNY and CDR2 SVGAGI (reference sequence). Germline trimming cut 5 bases from V and 6 bases from J; bases unmatched to any gene: 5. This CDR3 has 14 residues. CDR3 coding DNA: TGTGCCAGCAGTAAACCGGGACAGGGTCAGCCCCAGCATTTT. Its protein product is CASSKPGQGQPQHF.

The chain links TRBV30 to TRBJ1-2; 7 nucleotides match TRBD1. Per the germline V gene, CDR1 is GTSNPN and CDR2 is SVGIG (reference sequence). This CDR3 has 12 amino acids. J gave up 8 bases and V 3 bases, and 6 bases lay outside the gene matches. The CDR3 DNA follows: TGTGCCTGGAGGATAGGGGGCGGAGGCTACACCTTC. Translation gives CAWRIGGGGYTF.

This clone was found a few times. J is TRBJ1-2 and V is TRBV7-9; unclear D gene. The V end was cut by 4 bases, the J end by 7 bases, with 10 bases between. The CDR3 totals 12 residues. Germline V gene sequence: CDR1 SEHNR, CDR2 FQNEAQ (reference sequence). CDR3 sequence reads: CASSSVEGGYTF. CDR3 DNA sequence: TGTGCCAGCAGCTCAGTAGAGGGTGGCTACACCTTC.

The chain carries TRBV6-6 and TRBJ1-1; 11 positions match TRBD1. Trimming cost V 2 bases and J 7 bases; bases outside gene matches: 6. Germline V gene data show CDR1 as MNHNY and CDR2 as SVGAGI (reference sequence). The CDR3 sequence is 15 residues long. CDR3 nucleotides: TGTGCCAGCAGTTACGGATGGACAGGGGGCGATGAAGCTTTCTTT. Translation gives CASSYGWTGGDEAFF.

The chain couples TRBV7-9 to TRBJ2-2, with TRBD2 matching 10 bases. With V trimmed by 5 bases and J by 6 bases, 9 bases remained unmatched. In germline, CDR1 is SEHNR, CDR2 FQNEAQ (reference sequence). This CDR3 contains 16 residues. This CDR3 reads CASSLNLAGDPGELFF. The DNA for the CDR3 is TGTGCCAGCAGCCTCAATCTAGCGGGAGATCCCGGGGAGCTGTTTTTT.